Here is one T cell receptor (beta chain) with its context. The antigen remains undetermined. CDR3 length equals 14 residues. Germline lookup yields CDR1 LGHNA and CDR2 YNFKEQ. The ends were cut back, 4 bases at V and 4 bases at J, with 13 bases in the middle. This sample was taken from a study of cytomegalovirus exposure and HLA in healthy donors. Points from the study as a whole: For TCR beta chains, V- and J-gene trimming was later linked to a missense DCLRE1C variant. It was 160 or so TCR beta chains that were listed as cytomegalovirus-associated.

Use of 60 Vbeta and 13 Jbeta primers characterized the PCR. This table comes from immunoSEQ multiplex PCR, and its TCRdb copy is limited to in-frame clones, with some not included. The profile shows over 85,000 clones, around 64% of them singletons. This sequence was found in a man aged 30 to 45 in good health and CMV-seronegative. The chain employs TRBV4-2 and TRBJ1-1; tentative D call: TRBD1 (6 bases). The sample taken for sequencing was PBMCs. CDR3 DNA sequence: TGTGCCAGCAGCCCAGAAACAGGGCGCACTGAAGCTTTCTTT. Amino acids: CASSPETGRTEAFF.